Described below is a single T cell receptor (beta chain) sequence and its context. This clone has a handful of counts. What this receptor recognizes is not known. No clone much larger than this one lies a single base away; base qualities are absent. From cysteine to phenylalanine, the CDR3 is 15 amino acids long. The sequence is cut down to CDR3 DNA, 45 bases in frame from base 1. Based on the germline V gene, the CDR1 and CDR2 sequences are LGHNT and FRNRAP. V is clipped by 5 bases and J by 0 bases, and the sequence between their germline boundaries is 11 bases long. This sample was included in a study of beta chain features in type 1 diabetes (dated by TCRdb to 2017 to 2018). As for the study more broadly: Mean age, gender distribution, total cell number and subset yield were not different between patients and healthy donors. A total of 85 million to 140 million sorted cells were examined across all samples, and the number of cells per subset was strongly correlated with RNA yield. Regulatory and stem cell-like memory subsets were obtained from only 8 patients and about eight healthy donors, while naive and central memory subsets were obtained from all 28 donors. The study compared the TCRB repertoires of sorted circulating CD4+ T cell subsets in recently diagnosed type 1 diabetes patients with those in matched healthy donors.

The entire amount of isolated RNA was reverse transcribed using the High Capacity cDNA Reverse Transcription Kit, so the sequenced TCRB transcripts were expressed ones. Naive, central memory and regulatory T cell samples underwent deep immunoSEQ sequencing, averaging about 3.57 million total reads per sample. Sorted cells were lysed in RLT buffer and RNA was extracted with DNase-treated RNeasy Micro or Mini kits, depending on cell number. To prevent cross-contamination, each cell subset was processed individually, whereas patient and healthy donor samples were processed jointly. TCRB sequences were amplified from cDNA with the immunoSEQ multiplex PCR, producing 87-bp fragments spanning the CDR3 region. The amplicons were sequenced using the Illumina HiSeq platform. In the original analysis: PCR bias was corrected computationally using synthetic template baselines, and reads within Hamming distance 2 were collapsed, with unmergeable singletons discarded. By aligning reads against IMGT, V, D and J genes, CDR3 length, and insertions or deletions at six rearrangement sites were assigned. Within each subset, clonotype counts were normalized to the number of sorted cells before true diversity and Gini coefficients were calculated with the tcR R package. The overlap coefficient, calculated on TCRB nucleotide sequences, was used to measure repertoire sharing. TCRdb re-hosts the immuneACCESS table, in-frame sequences only. Its copies lack some clones; in the studies checked, an unresolved V gene accounts for under half of them, and the cause for the rest is not known. That table supplies the V and J calls and clone size; D and trimming were determined from the DNA. The sample table contains some 360,000 clones; only one count was recorded for about 10% of them. Less than 0.65% of the sample goes to the ten largest clones.

From each donor, a single peripheral blood sample of around 0.12 L on average was drawn into heparinised tubes. A BD FACSAria II and a panel including CD45RO, CCR7, CD25, CD127, CD95 and CD27 were used to sort naive, central memory, regulatory and stem cell-like memory CD4+ T cells. A purity above 95% was achieved for all sorted populations. PBMCs were isolated immediately by Lymphoprep density gradient centrifugation and stained directly without culture. So that batch effects would be minimized, each experiment stained and sorted samples in pairs, pairing one healthy donor with one patient. The research as a whole found: Naive, central memory and regulatory TCRB repertoires appeared to be more alike among patients than among healthy donors. In all four CD4+ subsets, TCRB CDR3 length was moderately but significantly shorter in type 1 diabetes patients. Fewer insertions and more nucleotide deletions at VDJ recombination sites were observed in patients with type 1 diabetes, implying thymic rearrangement abnormalities. Shorter templates might be favored by PCR, yet because patient and control samples were amplified and corrected together, any such skew would affect both groups equally. Sequencing cDNA rather than genomic DNA could over-represent highly expressing activated cells, although activation and CD3 levels did not differ between groups. Because small numbers of individuals were included in the HLA sub-analyses, any influence of HLA type on TCRB rearrangement was left unresolved.

The sample was central memory CD4+ T cells from blood. Rearrangement joined TRBV12-5 to TRBJ2-1; a tentative D match to TRBD2 spans 5 bases. The receptor was derived from a man in his thirties or forties with type 1 diabetes. The DNA is as follows: TGTGCTAGTGGTCTCAGCGGATTCTCCTACAATGAGCAGTTCTTC. It encodes CASGLSGFSYNEQFF.